Below, one T cell receptor (beta chain) is given with its context. Trimming removed 2 bases from V and 7 bases from J, with 19 bases in between. The CDR3 is 16 amino acids. Germline V gene data show CDR1 as SNHLY and CDR2 as FYNNEI. The data stem from a study of long-term antiretroviral therapy in people with HIV. Sequencing relied on immunoSEQ assay v3.0, run at survey level. Clones were sequenced by immunoSEQ multiplex PCR, and TCRdb holds only the in-frame ones, with some missing. Here the sample spans over 30,000 clones, 85% being singletons. The chain uses TRBV2 and TRBJ2-3; a possible D gene is TRBD2 (7 bases). Sequencing used unsorted PBMCs, obtained 3.1 years after starting antiretroviral therapy. The source of this sequence is a woman between 45 and 65 years old with HIV. Written as DNA, the CDR3 is TGTGCCAGCAGTGAAAGGGGGGGCGCGACTTCGTATACGCAGTATTTT. As protein: CASSERGGATSYTQYF.